Listed below are T cell receptor beta chains from one sample, sequenced in a study of shared clonotypes between healthy human individuals. TCRdb keeps only in-frame clones here, not all; method: immunoSEQ multiplex PCR. The sample holds about 2.4 million clones, approximately 94% seen once. Specimen: naive CD4+ T cells from PBMCs. The receptors come from a man aged 18 to 29 in good health. Some clones in this sample may be carry-over from other donors' samples. CDR3s include the opening cysteine and the closing phenylalanine or tryptophan. A D gene is named only where the DNA matches it firmly. A clone size is listed for some rows: how often the clone was seen (once, few, many), or a class if it is expanded.

D gene,V gene,CDR3 length,clone size,J gene,CDR3 protein,CDR3 DNA
.,TRBV29-1,14,.,TRBJ2-1,CSGATFGGGNEQFF,TGCAGCGGCGCAACCTTTGGGGGAGGCAATGAGCAGTTCTTC
.,TRBV19,14,once,TRBJ1-5,CASTSRGGNQPQHF,TGTGCCAGTACCTCTAGGGGGGGCAATCAGCCCCAGCATTTT
.,TRBV5-1,15,.,TRBJ1-1,CASSLGGTMNTEAFF,TGCGCCAGCAGCTTGGGAGGGACCATGAACACTGAAGCTTTCTTT
TRBD2,TRBV19,19,.,TRBJ2-1,CASSATSGGLMPSRNEQFF,TGTGCCAGTAGTGCAACTAGCGGGGGCCTGATGCCCTCACGCAATGAGCAGTTCTTC
TRBD1,TRBV5-4,14,.,TRBJ1-2,CASSATGTAYGYTF,TGTGCCAGCAGCGCGACCGGGACAGCCTATGGCTACACCTTC
TRBD1,TRBV6-1,12,.,TRBJ1-5,CASSGQGEPQHF,TGTGCCAGCAGTGGGCAGGGGGAGCCCCAGCATTTT
.,TRBV29-1,12,.,TRBJ2-5,CSPRRAGETQYF,TGCAGCCCCCGGCGGGCGGGAGAGACCCAGTACTTC
.,TRBV19,16,.,TRBJ1-5,CASSTRTVASSEPQHF,TGTGCCAGTAGCACGAGGACAGTTGCGTCGAGTGAGCCCCAGCATTTT
TRBD2,TRBV5-1,15,.,TRBJ2-7,CASSLLAGAAYEQYF,TGCGCCAGCAGCCTTCTAGCGGGAGCTGCCTACGAGCAGTACTTC
TRBD1,TRBV6-1,15,.,TRBJ2-5,CASSDPQGLRETQYF,TGTGCCAGCAGTGACCCACAGGGGCTGCGGGAGACCCAGTACTTC
.,TRBV2,14,.,TRBJ2-3,CASRRAQVTDTQYF,TGTGCCAGCAGGAGGGCACAAGTCACAGATACGCAGTATTTT
.,TRBV7-2,14,.,TRBJ1-1,CASSLAFSLTEAFF,TGTGCCAGCAGCTTAGCGTTCAGCCTCACTGAAGCTTTCTTT
.,TRBV27,16,.,TRBJ2-7,CASSLFFRALSYEQYF,TGTGCCAGCAGTTTATTTTTCCGGGCACTTTCCTACGAGCAGTACTTC
.,TRBV4-2,15,.,TRBJ2-2,CASSPTRLGQGELFF,TGTGCCAGCAGCCCTACTAGACTAGGGCAAGGGGAGCTGTTTTTT
.,TRBV18,16,.,TRBJ1-2,CASSPASGRSIYGYTF,TGTGCCAGCTCGCCTGCATCCGGACGGAGTATCTATGGCTACACCTTC
.,TRBV5-4,15,.,TRBJ1-6,CASSVGNWDNSPLHF,TGTGCCAGCAGCGTTGGAAATTGGGATAATTCACCCCTCCACTTT
TRBD2,TRBV5-1,14,once,TRBJ2-5,CASSLFLAEETQYF,TGCGCCAGCAGCTTGTTTCTAGCGGAAGAGACCCAGTACTTC